This T cell receptor beta chain was sequenced for a study of cytomegalovirus exposure and HLA in healthy donors. Study-wide context: There were 88 million or so unique TCRs (from HLA-typed donors) in an early data release. Findings of the study overall: A previous analysis found most TCR beta V segments productive roughly 87% or roughly 30% of the time.

Losses at the gene ends were 3 bases for V and 1 base for J; bases not matched to a gene: 4. Germline lookup yields CDR1 SGHDT and CDR2 YYEEEE. The CDR3 sequence is 15 residues long. The PCR ran on 60 Vbeta and 13 Jbeta primers. The repertoire was sequenced with immunoSEQ multiplex PCR; TCRdb's copy has only in-frame clones and lacks some. The sample records 170,000 or so clones, about 73% being singletons. On this clone itself: Its antigen is unknown.

This chain joins TRBV5-6 and TRBJ1-2; TRBD1 aligns across 9 bases. Sequencing was done on a sample of PBMCs. The sequence was obtained from a middle-aged woman in good health and CMV-seronegative. The CDR3 coding sequence is TGTGCCAGCAGCTGGGGACAGGGATATAACTATGGCTACACCTTC. Translated: CASSWGQGYNYGYTF.